The 32 T cell receptor beta chains below come from one sample, sequenced in a study of cytomegalovirus exposure and HLA in healthy donors. Use of 60 Vbeta and 13 Jbeta primers characterized the PCR. This table comes from immunoSEQ multiplex PCR, and its TCRdb copy is limited to in-frame clones, with some not included. This sample yields some 130,000 clones, of which approximately 80% are seen a single time; approximately 0.93% belongs to the top ten. Sequences were obtained from PBMCs. The source of these receptors is a human donor in good health.

This clone was observed a single time. The chain couples TRBV5-5 to TRBJ2-2, with 10 bases that match TRBD1. Germline V lookup: CDR1 SGHKS, CDR2 YYEKEE (reference sequence). CDR3 length: 15 residues. Trimming took 4 bases from V and 7 from J; bases not matched to a gene: 7. CDR3 DNA sequence: TGTGCCAGCAGCGGCGGGACAGGGGACGTCGGGGAGCTGTTTTTT. Protein product: CASSGGTGDVGELFF. The entire variable domain, with the rest obtained from reference TRBV5-5 and TRBJ2-2, is as follows: DAGVTQSPTHLIKTRGQQVTLRCSPISGHKSVSWYQQVLGQGPQFIFQYYEKEERGRGNFPDRFSARQFPNYSSELNVNALLLGDSALYLCASSGGTGDVGELFFGEGSRLTVL.

The chain couples TRBV5-1 to TRBJ2-7; 10 bases fit TRBD1. Germline CDR1 is SGHRS and CDR2 is YFSETQ. The CDR3 runs 15 residues. The junction had 6 bases not matched to a gene; V was cut back by 0 bases and J by 6 bases. CDR3 nucleotide sequence: TGCGCCAGCAGCTTGGGCCGGGACAGGGGAAGCGAGCAGTACTTC. Amino acid sequence: CASSLGRDRGSEQYF.

V usage is TRBV27 and J usage is TRBJ1-2, with D possibly TRBD1 on 5 matching bases. The V end was cut by 0 bases, the J end by 8 bases, with 10 bases between. There are 13 residues in the CDR3. Germline loops: CDR1 MNHEY, CDR2 SMNVEV (reference sequence). CDR3 sequence reads: CASSLSWGDGYTF. For the CDR3, the DNA is TGTGCCAGCAGTTTATCTTGGGGGGACGGCTACACCTTC.

The V call is TRBV11-2, the J call TRBJ1-1; D gene ambiguous. Trimming removed 6 bases at V and 1 base at J, with 15 bases between. The CDR3 is 15 amino acids. CDR1 is SGHAT and CDR2 is FQNNGV in the germline V gene. Here the CDR3 reads CASRAAGIGNTEAFF. The CDR3 coding sequence is TGTGCCAGCAGGGCGGCGGGTATTGGGAACACTGAAGCTTTCTTT.

V gene TRBV27 combines with J gene TRBJ1-5, with 7 positions matching TRBD1. Trimming removed 2 bases from V and 0 bases from J; junction bases left unmatched: 1. Germline values: CDR1 MNHEY, CDR2 SMNVEV (reference sequence). The CDR3 contains 15 residues. The CDR3 region is CASSLQGDSNQPQHF. CDR3 in DNA: TGTGCCAGCAGTTTACAGGGGGATAGCAATCAGCCCCAGCATTTT.

V is TRBV7-9 and J is TRBJ2-5, with D possibly TRBD1 on 6 matching bases. The better agreement between TRBJ2-7 and the DNA end casts doubt on the J call. This CDR3 is 15 amino acids long. Germline V gene lookup returns CDR1 SEHNR and CDR2 FQNEAQ (reference sequence). The CDR3 region is CASSLDLGQRYEQYF. Written as DNA, the CDR3 is TGTGCCAGCAGCTTAGATCTGGGACAACGCTACGAGCAGTACTTC.

The chain is built from TRBV28 and TRBJ2-5, with a possible D match to TRBD1 (5 bases). Germline V gene lookup returns CDR1 MDHEN and CDR2 SYDVKM. The CDR3 is made up of 13 amino acids. Trimming took off 5 bases at V and 4 bases at J, with 11 bases between the two ends. The CDR3 reads CASSPTRVETQYF. CDR3 nucleotides: TGTGCCAGCAGTCCTACCAGGGTAGAGACCCAGTACTTC. The whole variable domain, remainder taken from reference TRBV28 and TRBJ2-5, is DVKVTQSSRYLVKRTGEKVFLECVQDMDHENMFWYRQDPGLGLRLIYFSYDVKMKEKGDIPEGYSVSREKKERFSLILESASTNQTSMYLCASSPTRVETQYFGPGTRLLVL.

The chain combines TRBV7-2 with TRBJ2-1, with D possibly TRBD2 on 5 matching bases. The CDR3 sequence is 15 residues long. Trimming removed 3 bases at V and 4 bases at J, with 13 bases between. Per the germline V gene, CDR1 is SGHTA and CDR2 is FQGNSA. This CDR3 is CASSLGSGGYNEQFF. The DNA of the CDR3 is TGTGCCAGCAGCTTGGGGAGCGGCGGATACAATGAGCAGTTCTTC.

V and J are TRBV28 and TRBJ1-5; unclear D gene. Germline-derived CDR1 and CDR2 are MDHEN and SYDVKM. Trimming took off 5 bases at V and 7 bases at J, with 15 bases between the two ends. The length of the CDR3 is 14 residues. The CDR3 DNA reads TGTGCCAGCAGTCCCCCGGATCGGGAACAGCCCCAGCATTTT. Translation gives CASSPPDREQPQHF.

The chain has TRBV19 and TRBJ2-1; TRBD1 aligns across 8 bases. CDR1 and CDR2 (germline): LNHDA, SQIVND (reference sequence). The CDR3 totals 15 residues. V shed 5 bases and J 3 bases; nucleotides not matched to a gene: 6. The CDR3 DNA sequence: TGTGCCAGTAGTTCGACAGGGGTATTCTACAATGAGCAGTTCTTC. It encodes CASSSTGVFYNEQFF.

The V and J genes are TRBV5-4 and TRBJ1-4, with 7 bases identical to TRBD1. The germline V gene encodes CDR1 SGHNT and CDR2 YYREEE (reference sequence). This CDR3 spans 15 amino acids. The J segment lost 3 bases and the V segment lost 4 bases, leaving 6 bases of the junction unmatched. The CDR3 DNA reads as TGTGCCAGCAGCCAAGGGGGCGGCCCTAATGAAAAACTGTTTTTT. Translating it yields CASSQGGGPNEKLFF.

The chain joins TRBV6-1 to TRBJ1-6, with 9 bases lining up with TRBD1. The CDR3 has 15 residues. V was clipped by 6 bases and J by 7 bases; unmatched bases: 7. Germline V gene data show CDR1 as MNHNS and CDR2 as SASEGT. The CDR3 sequence: CASRGTGQRNSPLHF. The CDR3 bases are TGTGCCAGCAGGGGGACAGGGCAAAGAAATTCACCCCTCCACTTT.

This chain links TRBV19 with TRBJ1-2; no definite D call. Trimming removed 9 bases from V and 3 bases from J, with 14 bases in between. Germline V gene lookup returns CDR1 LNHDA and CDR2 SQIVND (reference sequence). This CDR3 spans 13 amino acids. In nucleotides, the CDR3 is TGTGCCAGCACTCGAGGGAACTACTATGGCTACACCTTC. This translates into CASTRGNYYGYTF.

This clone was recorded once. The chain has TRBV13 and TRBJ2-5, with D tentatively TRBD1 (6 bases). The closer fit of TRBJ2-7 to the DNA end suggests the J call may be wrong. CDR1 is PRHDT, CDR2 FYEKMQ, per germline (reference sequence). The CDR3 has 16 residues. The CDR3, as DNA: TGTGCCAGCAGCTTAACAGACAGGTGGGGCTCCTACGAGCAGTACTTC. It specifies CASSLTDRWGSYEQYF.

V usage is TRBV27 and J usage is TRBJ1-4; 9 bases are shared with TRBD1. J lost 8 bases, V lost 0 bases, and 10 bases had no gene match. Germline V lookup: CDR1 MNHEY, CDR2 SMNVEV (reference sequence). This CDR3 comprises 17 residues. CDR3 DNA sequence: TGTGCCAGCAGTTTATCAGCAGTACAGGGGGCAGGAGAAAAACTGTTTTTT. Its protein product is CASSLSAVQGAGEKLFF. Together with reference TRBV27 and TRBJ1-4, the CDR3 gives the full variable domain: EAQVTQNPRYLITVTGKKLTVTCSQNMNHEYMSWYRQDPGLGLRQIYYSMNVEVTDKGDVPEGYKVSRKEKRNFPLILESPSPNQTSLYFCASSLSAVQGAGEKLFFGSGTQLSVL.

The chain couples TRBV5-1 to TRBJ2-3; no clear D. The length of the CDR3 is 15 residues. Germline CDR1 reads SGHRS; CDR2 reads YFSETQ. Trimming removed 1 base at V and 4 bases at J, with 13 bases between. The CDR3 DNA follows: TGCGCCAGCAGCTTGATTAGAAGTGTATCAGATACGCAGTATTTT. As protein: CASSLIRSVSDTQYF.

V and J are TRBV18 and TRBJ1-1; a possible D gene is TRBD1 (5 bases). The CDR3 contains 15 residues. Germline values: CDR1 KGHSH, CDR2 LQKENI. V was shortened by 2 bases and J by 0 bases, with 10 bases between the two germline ends. CDR3 region: CASSPTGVLNTEAFF. The DNA for the CDR3 is TGTGCCAGCTCACCAACGGGGGTACTGAACACTGAAGCTTTCTTT. The variable domain in full, with the rest retrieved from reference TRBV18 and TRBJ1-1, is NAGVMQNPRHLVRRRGQEARLRCSPMKGHSHVYWYRQLPEEGLKFMVYLQKENIIDESGMPKERFSAEFPKEGPSILRIQQVVRGDSAAYFCASSPTGVLNTEAFFGQGTRLTVV.

The rearrangement uses TRBV4-2 and TRBJ1-2; TRBD1 might be the D (6 bases). V lost 0 bases and J lost 5, with 13 bases in between. Germline loops: CDR1 LGHNA, CDR2 YNFKEQ. This CDR3 region has 15 residues. The DNA of the CDR3 is TGTGCCAGCAGCCAAGATTCGGCAGGGACATATGGCTACACCTTC. This translates into CASSQDSAGTYGYTF.

The chain has TRBV14 and TRBJ1-6; D is unresolved. Germline V CDR1 and CDR2: SGHDN, FVKESK. With 5 bases removed from V and 9 bases from J, the gap between germline ends came to 14 bases. The CDR3 consists of 14 residues. This CDR3 reads CASSYSGAVSPLHF. The CDR3 DNA reads as TGTGCCAGCAGCTACTCGGGAGCTGTTTCACCCCTCCACTTT. The whole variable domain, remainder taken from reference TRBV14 and TRBJ1-6, is EAGVTQFPSHSVIEKGQTVTLRCDPISGHDNLYWYRRVMGKEIKFLLHFVKESKQDESGMPNNRFLAERTGGTYSTLKVQPAELEDSGVYFCASSYSGAVSPLHFGNGTRLTVT.

The chain carries TRBV15 and TRBJ2-3, with TRBD2 matching 9 bases. CDR3 length: 15 amino acids. V gave up 4 bases and J gave up 4 bases; unmatched junction bases: 6. Germline V gene sequence: CDR1 LNHNV, CDR2 YYDKDF (reference sequence). The CDR3 sequence is CATSKGRGGADTQYF. The DNA for the CDR3 is TGTGCCACCAGCAAAGGGCGGGGGGGGGCAGATACGCAGTATTTT.

This CDR3 reads CSVGSLAGANTGELFF. The CDR3, as DNA: TGCAGCGTGGGGTCTCTAGCGGGGGCCAACACCGGGGAGCTGTTTTTT. The chain couples TRBV29-1 to TRBJ2-2; 10 positions match TRBD2. Per germline, CDR1 SQVTM and CDR2 ANQGSEA. V dropped 6 bases and J dropped 2; count of bases not matched to a gene: 9. The CDR3 is made up of 16 amino acids.

The V call is TRBV28, the J call TRBJ2-7; 10 bases agree with TRBD2. Trimming at V came to 2 bases and at J to 2 bases, leaving 9 bases not matched to a gene. This CDR3 has 17 residues. Germline loops: CDR1 MDHEN, CDR2 SYDVKM. CDR3 in DNA: TGTGCCAGCAGTTTACGGGGTATGCTAGCGGGAGCCTACGAGCAGTACTTC. It specifies CASSLRGMLAGAYEQYF.

The chain has TRBV7-9 and TRBJ1-2; D is perhaps TRBD1 (5 bases). Trimming took 5 bases from V and 1 from J, leaving 23 bases between them. The CDR3 has 18 amino acids. Germline CDR1 SEHNR, CDR2 FQNEAQ (reference sequence). The CDR3 sequence is CASSLSAEDIAFNYGYTF. As DNA, the CDR3 is TGTGCCAGCAGCCTATCCGCTGAGGACATTGCATTTAACTATGGCTACACCTTC.

This clone is a singleton in its sample. The chain has TRBV9 and TRBJ2-1, with 9 bases lining up with TRBD1. Unmatched junction bases numbered 8, after V lost 3 bases and J lost 7 bases. Germline assignment: CDR1 SGDLS and CDR2 YYNGEE. The CDR3 has 15 amino acids. DNA for the CDR3: TGTGCCAGCAGCGAACAGGGGGCGGCTGGGAATGAGCAGTTCTTC. It encodes CASSEQGAAGNEQFF.

This chain connects TRBV18 to TRBJ2-4; 7 bases agree with TRBD1. Per the germline V gene, CDR1 is KGHSH and CDR2 is LQKENI. The CDR3 length is 16 residues. Trimming took 0 bases from V and 2 from J; bases not matched to a gene: 4. This CDR3 reads CASSPPGQTTKNIQYF. CDR3 nucleotide sequence: TGTGCCAGCTCACCACCGGGACAGACGACCAAAAACATTCAGTACTTC.

The V gene is TRBV28, the J gene TRBJ2-7, with a weak D call TRBD2 (5 bases). Germline V gives CDR1 MDHEN, CDR2 SYDVKM. The CDR3 runs to 19 residues. The V and J ends lost 2 bases and 0 bases respectively, with 23 bases between them. The CDR3 is CASSLRTTELRVLSYEQYF. DNA of the CDR3: TGTGCCAGCAGTTTACGAACGACTGAGCTGCGGGTGCTCTCCTACGAGCAGTACTTC. The full variable domain, in which reference TRBV28 and TRBJ2-7 provide the parts outside the CDR3, is DVKVTQSSRYLVKRTGEKVFLECVQDMDHENMFWYRQDPGLGLRLIYFSYDVKMKEKGDIPEGYSVSREKKERFSLILESASTNQTSMYLCASSLRTTELRVLSYEQYFGPGTRLTVT.

The chain has TRBV7-9 and TRBJ2-3; TRBD2 matches at 15 bases. V was pared by 5 bases and J by 2 bases, with 2 bases of the junction left unmatched. CDR1 and CDR2 (germline): SEHNR, FQNEAQ (reference sequence). The CDR3 covers 16 residues. The CDR3 DNA follows: TGTGCCAGCAGCGGGACTAGCGGGGGGTACACAGATACGCAGTATTTT. It yields the protein CASSGTSGGYTDTQYF.

The genes are TRBV19 and TRBJ2-5; D not certain. Germline CDR1 and CDR2: LNHDA and SQIVND (reference sequence). The CDR3 is 15 amino acids. V was trimmed by 3 bases and J by 1 base, leaving 12 bases between them. The CDR3 reads CASSMGRVTQETQYF. Here the CDR3 DNA reads TGTGCCAGTAGTATGGGTCGGGTAACCCAAGAGACCCAGTACTTC.

This chain links TRBV15 with TRBJ2-1; 12 nucleotides agree with TRBD1. The germline gives CDR1 LNHNV, CDR2 YYDKDF (reference sequence). Trimming at V came to 8 bases and at J to 5 bases, leaving 7 bases not matched to a gene. This CDR3 region has 15 residues. CDR3 residues: CATAGQGARDNEQFF. CDR3 DNA: TGTGCCACCGCGGGACAGGGGGCACGGGACAATGAGCAGTTCTTC.

The rearrangement joins TRBV7-9 to TRBJ2-3, with TRBD1 as a possible D gene (6 bases). Deletions cut 0 bases from V and 5 bases from J, with 9 bases between. Germline-derived CDR1 and CDR2 are SEHNR and FQNEAQ (reference sequence). The CDR3 covers 14 residues. The CDR3 here is CASSLAGAVDTQYF. In DNA, the CDR3 is TGTGCCAGCAGCTTAGCGGGGGCCGTAGATACGCAGTATTTT.

The CDR3 DNA sequence: TGTGCCAGCAGTCCACCGACGGGGGGGAACACTGAAGCTTTCTTT. Its protein product is CASSPPTGGNTEAFF. This rearrangement joins TRBV6-1 to TRBJ1-1, with D possibly TRBD1 on 5 matching bases. Germline lookup yields CDR1 MNHNS and CDR2 SASEGT. The CDR3 has 15 residues. Trimming pared 5 bases from V and 1 base from J, leaving 14 bases between.

This chain joins TRBV6-1 and TRBJ2-5; TRBD1 is a possible D gene (6 bases). Germline V gene lookup returns CDR1 MNHNS and CDR2 SASEGT. Trimming pared 2 bases from V and 7 bases from J, leaving 14 bases between. This CDR3 region has 14 residues. This CDR3 reads CASSESSRGGTQYF. The CDR3 coding sequence is TGTGCCAGCAGTGAATCTTCACGAGGGGGGACCCAGTACTTC.